This T cell receptor (beta chain) derives from a study of blood T cell repertoires in COVID-19. Study as a whole: Nucleic acid was either cDNA or gDNA, and it came from T cells, B-cell-depleted T cells, or PBMCs.

Method: immunoSEQ multiplex PCR; TCRdb's copy keeps in-frame clones and lacks some. Among 300,000 to 350,000 clones, under 90% were seen once, and the ten largest hold about 8.4%. The J segment lost 4 bases and the V segment lost 2 bases, leaving 10 bases of the junction unmatched. The CDR3 is 17 residues long. Germline V lookup: CDR1 MNHEY, CDR2 SMNVEV (reference sequence). Allocation to cohorts depended on clinical history reported by the participants. The sample taken for sequencing was PBMCs or T cells enriched from blood (not recorded which). The rearrangement joins TRBV27 to TRBJ1-2; 10 bases line up with TRBD1. The clonotype originates from a woman in her twenties or thirties who had recovered from COVID-19. DNA for the CDR3: TGTGCCAGCAGTTTAGCCTTCGACAGGGGGCCCGTCTATGGCTACACCTTC. It yields the protein CASSLAFDRGPVYGYTF.